The 26 T cell receptor beta chains given below trace back to one sample, sequenced in a study of vaccination and CD4 T cells after COVID-19. Sequenced with the Oncomine TCR Beta short-read assay was DNA taken from cultured CD4+ T cells. MiXCR, run by TCRdb on the PCR reads, gives a single entry per CDR3 protein. The repertoire holds more than 9,000 distinct CDR3 sequences, with about 65% as singletons. Treatment defined: roughly 11-day PBMC culture with coronavirus spike peptide pools or control peptides (ViraFEST assay). Their cognate antigens are unknown. The sequencing input was CD4+ T cells from blood, cultured in vitro. All receptors derive from a human donor who had recovered from COVID-19.

The chain couples TRBV5-4 to TRBJ2-7; 10 nucleotides match TRBD2. The junction had 8 bases not matched to a gene; V was cut back by 0 bases and J by 5 bases. Germline lookup yields CDR1 SGHNT and CDR2 YYREEE (reference sequence). The CDR3 extends over 16 amino acids. CDR3 residues: CASSLGLAGAPNEQYF. CDR3 bases: TGTGCCAGCAGCTTGGGACTAGCGGGTGCCCCTAACGAGCAGTACTTC.

The CDR3, as DNA: TGCGCCAGCATACCACTAGTGGGTAATGAGCAGTTCTTC. It specifies CASIPLVGNEQFF. The V gene is TRBV5-1, the J gene TRBJ2-1; a possible D gene is TRBD2 (5 bases). CDR1 is SGHRS, CDR2 YFSETQ, per germline. The CDR3 runs to 13 residues. Trimming removed 6 bases from V and 7 bases from J, with 14 bases in between.

This clonotype has just a few counts. The chain employs TRBV6-7 and TRBJ1-2; D perhaps matches TRBD1 (5 bases). TRBV6-7 is an ORF for which the function is uncertain. Trimming shortened V by 5 bases and J by 3 bases, and 19 bases separated the two germline ends. The CDR3 has 16 residues. The CDR3 sequence: CASSPPAGTKHYGYTF. The CDR3 DNA follows: TGTGCCAGCAGTCCTCCGGCCGGGACCAAGCACTATGGCTACACCTTC.

The gene calls are TRBV6-1 and TRBJ2-3; 12 bases agree with TRBD2. Germline V gene lookup returns CDR1 MNHNS and CDR2 SASEGT. J was trimmed by 6 bases and V by 5 bases; bases with no gene match: 6. The CDR3 sequence is 15 residues long. As DNA, the CDR3 is TGTGCCAGCAGTCTGACTAGCGGGGGAAGGGATACGCAGTATTTT. Translated, it gives CASSLTSGGRDTQYF.

CDR3 amino acids: CSVVLAGELAKNIQYF. CDR3 DNA sequence: TGCAGCGTGGTTCTAGCGGGAGAACTAGCCAAAAACATTCAGTACTTC. The rearrangement links TRBV29-1 to TRBJ2-4; TRBD2 matches at 10 bases. This CDR3 contains 16 residues. From germline, CDR1 is SQVTM and CDR2 ANQGSEA. V shed 6 bases and J 0 bases; nucleotides not matched to a gene: 8.

V and J are TRBV7-9 and TRBJ2-1; unclear D gene. CDR1 is SEHNR, CDR2 FQNEAQ, per germline (reference sequence). CDR3 length equals 11 residues. The V end lost 2 bases, the J end lost 11 bases, and 7 bases lay between the germline ends. Here the CDR3 DNA reads TGTGCCAGCAGCTTAAAGTTAAAGCAGTTCTTC. Protein product: CASSLKLKQFF. Full variable domain (rest looked up from reference TRBV7-9 and TRBJ2-1): DTGVSQNPRHKITKRGQNVTFRCDPISEHNRLYWYRQTLGQGPEFLTYFQNEAQLEKSRLLSDRFSAERPKGSFSTLEIQRTEQGDSAMYLCASSLKLKQFFGPGTRLTVL.

This clonotype was detected only once. The rearrangement joins TRBV7-9 to TRBJ1-6; 7 bases agree with TRBD1. Germline trimming cut 5 bases from V and 5 bases from J; bases unmatched to any gene: 6. Germline loops: CDR1 SEHNR, CDR2 FQNEAQ (reference sequence). This CDR3 has 15 amino acids. The CDR3 sequence: CASSPLQGNNSPLHF. CDR3 sequence (DNA): TGTGCCAGCAGCCCCCTACAGGGGAATAATTCACCCCTCCACTTT. Looking up the rest from reference TRBV7-9 and TRBJ1-6 gives the full variable domain: DTGVSQNPRHKITKRGQNVTFRCDPISEHNRLYWYRQTLGQGPEFLTYFQNEAQLEKSRLLSDRFSAERPKGSFSTLEIQRTEQGDSAMYLCASSPLQGNNSPLHFGNGTRLTVT.

This clonotype was seen only once. The chain is built from TRBV28 and TRBJ2-5; TRBD2 aligns across 7 bases. Unmatched junction bases numbered 15, after V lost 6 bases and J lost 5 bases. Germline CDR1 MDHEN, CDR2 SYDVKM. This CDR3 region has 16 residues. CDR3 protein: CASSRTLGGYEETQYF. CDR3 bases: TGTGCCAGCAGCCGAACTCTGGGGGGGTACGAGGAGACCCAGTACTTC. The variable domain in full, completed from reference TRBV28 and TRBJ2-5, reads DVKVTQSSRYLVKRTGEKVFLECVQDMDHENMFWYRQDPGLGLRLIYFSYDVKMKEKGDIPEGYSVSREKKERFSLILESASTNQTSMYLCASSRTLGGYEETQYFGPGTRLLVL.

This clonotype appeared once. V gene TRBV4-3 combines with J gene TRBJ2-3; 13 bases match TRBD2. The germline CDR1 and CDR2 sequences are LGHNA and YSLEER. Trimming cost V 0 bases and J 5 bases; bases outside gene matches: 2. CDR3 length: 16 amino acids. CDR3 coding DNA: TGCGCCAGCAGCCAAGAACTAGCGGGAGGGGTAGATACGCAGTATTTT. This encodes CASSQELAGGVDTQYF.

The rearrangement joins TRBV30 to TRBJ1-2; D not resolved. The CDR3 length is 13 residues. The germline V gene encodes CDR1 GTSNPN and CDR2 SVGIG (reference sequence). Trimming left V 1 base short and J 7 bases short, with 13 bases between. CDR3 protein: CAWSEFRTGGYTF. CDR3 sequence (DNA): TGTGCCTGGAGTGAATTTAGAACCGGTGGCTACACCTTC.

This clonotype was seen only a few times. The genes are TRBV7-2 and TRBJ2-3; D possibly corresponds to TRBD2 (6 bases). The ends were cut back, 0 bases at V and 2 bases at J, with 12 bases in the middle. Germline V CDR1 and CDR2: SGHTA, FQGNSA. The CDR3 contains 16 residues. CDR3 DNA: TGTGCCAGCAGCTTAGCGGGCGGAGGGGACACAGATACGCAGTATTTT. Translating gives CASSLAGGGDTDTQYF.

This clonotype was seen only a few times. This chain uses TRBV7-3 with TRBJ2-6; 8 bases map to TRBD1. CDR3 size: 18 residues. V was clipped by 3 bases and J by 0 bases; unmatched bases: 7. Germline lookup yields CDR1 SGHTA and CDR2 FQGTGA. CDR3 nucleotides: TGTGCCAGCAGCTTGGCCGGGACAGGCACCTCTGGGGCCAACGTCCTGACTTTC. Protein product: CASSLAGTGTSGANVLTF.

This clonotype was seen a handful of times. This sequence joins TRBV27 and TRBJ1-5; tentatively, D is TRBD1 (6 bases). Trimming took off 3 bases at V and 6 bases at J, with 9 bases between the two ends. Germline CDR1 is MNHEY and CDR2 is SMNVEV (reference sequence). This CDR3 has 13 residues. Here the CDR3 reads CASSLKGGQPQHF. The CDR3 bases are TGTGCCAGCAGTTTGAAGGGGGGTCAGCCCCAGCATTTT.

By proportion, this clonotype is large. This chain links TRBV7-9 with TRBJ2-1, with 11 bases matching TRBD2. V lost 1 base, J lost 5 bases, and 7 bases stayed unmatched. Germline assignment: CDR1 SEHNR and CDR2 FQNEAQ (reference sequence). The CDR3 spans 17 residues. CDR3 loop: CASSLGGSGRGNNEQFF. The DNA for the CDR3 is TGTGCCAGCAGCTTAGGGGGTAGCGGGAGGGGAAACAATGAGCAGTTCTTC.

The chain links TRBV5-1 to TRBJ2-1, with 9 bases that match TRBD2. This CDR3 is built from 15 residues. Germline CDR1 SGHRS, CDR2 YFSETQ. After removal of 7 bases from V and 5 bases from J, the junction contained 10 bases not matched to a gene. The CDR3 region is CASRPSSGVNNEQFF. The CDR3 nucleotides read TGCGCCAGCCGTCCTTCTAGCGGGGTAAACAATGAGCAGTTCTTC.

The chain combines TRBV5-4 with TRBJ2-3, with 7 bases matching TRBD2. Germline assignment: CDR1 SGHNT and CDR2 YYREEE (reference sequence). The CDR3 covers 16 residues. V shed 0 bases, J shed 5 bases, and the junction held 9 bases outside the gene matches. CDR3 residues: CASSLGIAGAGDTQYF. Written as DNA, the CDR3 is TGTGCCAGCAGCTTGGGGATTGCGGGAGCGGGAGATACGCAGTATTTT.

The chain is built from TRBV6-1 and TRBJ1-2; D remains ambiguous. V was cut by 0 bases and J by 5 bases, with 4 bases left in between. The V gene's germline CDR1 is MNHNS and CDR2 SASEGT. There are 12 residues in the CDR3. CDR3 amino acids: CASSEAAYGYTF. CDR3 DNA sequence: TGTGCCAGCAGTGAAGCGGCTTATGGCTACACCTTC.

The chain uses TRBV30 and TRBJ1-6; D possibly corresponds to TRBD1 (6 bases). CDR3 length: 14 amino acids. The V and J ends lost 4 bases and 7 bases respectively, with 14 bases between them. From germline, CDR1 is GTSNPN and CDR2 SVGIG (reference sequence). The CDR3 reads CAWNSGTQNSPLHF. CDR3 DNA: TGTGCCTGGAACTCCGGGACACAAAATTCACCCCTCCACTTT.

The chain has TRBV6-2 or TRBV6-3 and TRBJ1-1, with a tentative D call TRBD1 (5 bases). The CDR3 covers 13 residues. The V end lost 7 bases, the J end lost 6 bases, and 15 bases lay between the germline ends. CDR1 MNHEY and CDR2 SVGEGT come from the germline V gene. CDR3 loop: CASKKDTSPEAFF. For the CDR3, the DNA is TGTGCCAGCAAGAAGGACACATCCCCTGAAGCTTTCTTT.

V is TRBV6-1 and J is TRBJ1-5; D ambiguous. The ends were cut back, 4 bases at V and 0 bases at J, with 16 bases in the middle. CDR3 size: 17 residues. Germline V gene sequence: CDR1 MNHNS, CDR2 SASEGT. CDR3 sequence reads: CASSGLPGSYSNQPQHF. CDR3 nucleotide sequence: TGTGCCAGCAGTGGTCTGCCGGGCAGTTATAGCAATCAGCCCCAGCATTTT.

This clonotype turned up a few times. The chain is built from TRBV7-2 and TRBJ1-2; D gene uncertain. Germline V gene lookup returns CDR1 SGHTA and CDR2 FQGNSA. The germline V and J ends were trimmed by 1 base and 4 bases, with 13 bases remaining between them. This CDR3 spans 15 amino acids. CDR3: CASSLGGWQGYGYTF. In DNA form, the CDR3 reads TGTGCCAGCAGCTTAGGCGGTTGGCAAGGCTATGGCTACACCTTC.

V gene TRBV20-1 combines with J gene TRBJ2-2; either TRBD1 or TRBD2 may fit D (7 bases each). The length of the CDR3 is 17 residues. The germline gives CDR1 DFQATT, CDR2 SNEGSKA (reference sequence). V shed 6 bases and J shed 2 bases, with 22 bases lying between them. The CDR3: CSAPGEGASYNTGELFF. In nucleotides, the CDR3 is TGCAGTGCCCCCGGGGAGGGGGCGTCCTACAACACCGGGGAGCTGTTTTTT.

The chain uses TRBV7-6 and TRBJ2-5, with no clear D. The CDR3 has 15 residues. Germline loops: CDR1 SGHVS, CDR2 FNYEAQ. V was shortened by 0 bases and J by 0 bases, with 8 bases between the two germline ends. This CDR3 is CASSLARSNQETQYF. The CDR3 DNA sequence: TGTGCCAGCAGCTTAGCCCGTAGTAACCAAGAGACCCAGTACTTC.

The chain is built from TRBV21-1 and TRBJ1-5; the table's D call of TRBD1 was not tested on the DNA. TRBV21-1 is flagged as a pseudogene. The CDR3 has 15 amino acids. DNA of the CDR3: TGTGCCAGCATCTTTGACAGGGCTGGCAATCAGCCCCAGCATTTT. Amino acids: CASIFDRAGNQPQHF.

The DNA for the CDR3 is TGTGCCAGCAGCCCCCAGACCCACAGTTCACCCACCGATGAGCAGTTCTTC. Its protein is CASSPQTHSSPTDEQFF. The V gene is TRBV7-9, the J gene TRBJ2-1; D remains unclear. The CDR3 loop spans 17 amino acids. V dropped 5 bases and J dropped 8 bases, with 25 bases sitting between them. Looked up from germline, CDR1 is SEHNR and CDR2 is FQNEAQ (reference sequence). Full variable domain (missing parts from reference TRBV7-9 and TRBJ2-1): DTGVSQNPRHKITKRGQNVTFRCDPISEHNRLYWYRQTLGQGPEFLTYFQNEAQLEKSRLLSDRFSAERPKGSFSTLEIQRTEQGDSAMYLCASSPQTHSSPTDEQFFGPGTRLTVL.

The V and J genes are TRBV12-3 or TRBV12-4 and TRBJ1-5, with D possibly matching TRBD1 (5 bases). The CDR3 has 14 residues. V was cut by 4 bases and J by 0 bases, with 7 bases left in between. The CDR3 reads CASSWTNSNQPQHF. For the CDR3, the DNA is TGTGCCAGCAGTTGGACAAATAGCAATCAGCCCCAGCATTTT.